Here is one T cell receptor beta chain with its context. This record belongs to a study of blood T cell repertoires in COVID-19. The overall study: In each case, the material was cDNA or gDNA derived from T cells, B-cell-depleted T cells, or PBMCs.

The protocol was immunoSEQ multiplex PCR, while the TCRdb copy is restricted to in-frame clones and leaves out a portion. The top ten clones hold about an eighth of a sample with about 30,000 clones, around 83% of them seen once. This CDR3 has 16 residues. The V end was cut by 0 bases, the J end by 5 bases, with 17 bases between. The germline gives CDR1 SGDLS, CDR2 YYNGEE. The receptor was isolated from a human donor in a cohort sampled during active COVID-19. The source material was peripheral blood. V and J are TRBV9 and TRBJ2-5, with D perhaps matching TRBD1 (5 bases). In DNA, the CDR3 is TGTGCCAGCAGCGTAGGTTCGGGCAGGGATGGGGAGACCCAGTACTTC. It encodes CASSVGSGRDGETQYF.